This TCR beta chain was identified in a study of cytomegalovirus exposure and HLA in healthy donors. Researchers ran the PCR with 60 Vbeta and 13 Jbeta primers. The data were produced by immunoSEQ multiplex PCR, yet TCRdb's version contains in-frame clones alone and is incomplete. The sample shows approximately 92,000 clones, approximately 70% of them seen only once. Germline loops: CDR1 SGHRS, CDR2 YFSETQ. With V trimmed by 4 bases and J by 5 bases, 9 bases remained unmatched. The CDR3 extends over 15 amino acids. The sequence was obtained from a man aged 45 to 65 in good health and CMV-seronegative. The gene calls are TRBV5-1 and TRBJ2-1; 7 nucleotides line up with TRBD2. The sequenced sample was PBMCs. This CDR3 reads CASSTLAAAHNEQFF. The DNA for the CDR3 is TGCGCCAGCAGCACGCTAGCGGCAGCTCACAATGAGCAGTTCTTC.